The source of this T cell receptor (beta chain) is a study of cytomegalovirus exposure and HLA in healthy donors. The primer mix had 60 Vbeta and 13 Jbeta primers. Only in-frame clones appear in the TCRdb table, and some are missing; sequencing was by immunoSEQ multiplex PCR. The sample contains 74,000 or so clones, 78% of which appear only once. This clone was seen more than once but under ten times. Antigen: not known. Regarding the study as a whole: Near-uniform donor sequencing depth was presumed by presence/absence analyses.

This CDR3 is built from 12 residues. CDR1 and CDR2 (germline): GTSNPN, SVGIG (reference sequence). V lost 3 bases and J 1 base, leaving 7 bases between the germline ends. The sequenced sample was PBMCs. The TCR sequence derives from a male donor in good health and CMV-seropositive. This sequence joins TRBV30 and TRBJ2-7; no definite D call. CDR3 region: CAWREFSYEQYF. CDR3 nucleotide sequence: TGTGCCTGGAGAGAGTTTTCCTACGAGCAGTACTTC.